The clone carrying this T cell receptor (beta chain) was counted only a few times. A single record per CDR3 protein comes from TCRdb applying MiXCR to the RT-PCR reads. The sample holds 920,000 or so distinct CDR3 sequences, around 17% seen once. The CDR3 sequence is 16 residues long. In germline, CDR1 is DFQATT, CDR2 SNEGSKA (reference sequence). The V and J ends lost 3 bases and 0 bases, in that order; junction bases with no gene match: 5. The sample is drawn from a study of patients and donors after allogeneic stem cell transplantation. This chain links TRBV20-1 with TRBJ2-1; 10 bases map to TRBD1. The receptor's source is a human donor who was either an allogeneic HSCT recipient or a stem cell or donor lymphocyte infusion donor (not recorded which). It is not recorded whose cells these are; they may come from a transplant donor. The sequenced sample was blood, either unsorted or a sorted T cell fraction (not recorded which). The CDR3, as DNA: TGCAGTGCTAGTGGGACAGGGGCCCTCTCCTACAATGAGCAGTTCTTC. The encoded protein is CSASGTGALSYNEQFF.